Sequencing of this T cell receptor (beta chain) was carried out in a study of T and B cells in COVID-19 patients. In the study overall: Blood was sampled from COVID-19 patients who were either actively infected or recovered. Recovered patients mostly had mild to moderate COVID-19 managed as outpatients. Active-infection patients were older, median approximately 68 years, than recovered patients, median about 32 years.

From blood, 250-500 ng of genomic DNA served as TRB template. Regarding the study as a whole: At recovery TRB diversity and richness exceeded healthy donors, after highly clonal active COVID-19 repertoires.

About this clonotype itself: Its specificity is not known.

V shed 0 bases, J shed 2 bases, and the junction held 6 bases outside the gene matches. The CDR3 runs to 17 residues. Germline CDR1 reads LGHNA; CDR2 reads YSLEER. BIOMED2 TRB-A/B primer pools were used in multiplex TRB PCR. A single record per CDR3 protein comes from TCRdb applying MiXCR to the multiplex PCR reads. Of fewer than 6,000 distinct CDR3 sequences in the sample, 25% to 35% were seen once. The receptor was derived from a human donor with active COVID-19. The donor label of this sample is uncertain. The sample was blood. This rearrangement joins TRBV4-3 to TRBJ2-5, with 10 bases lining up with TRBD2. The CDR3 coding sequence is TGCGCCAGCAGCCAAGAAGGCCTAGCGGGGGCTCAAGAGACCCAGTACTTC. The encoded protein is CASSQEGLAGAQETQYF.